The 7 T cell receptor beta chains given below trace back to one sample, sequenced in a study of T cell responses to AZD1222 COVID-19 vaccine. The data were produced by immunoSEQ multiplex PCR, yet TCRdb's version contains in-frame clones alone and is incomplete. The profile covers roughly 150,000 clones, with 88% appearing a single time and more than 3% taken by the ten largest. The specimen was peripheral blood, collected on day 0 of MenACWY control vaccination. These receptors all stem from an adult in good health.

On this clone: The same CDR3 can be traced to other DNA sequences in this sample. The chain couples TRBV15 to TRBJ1-3; D is unresolved. V was clipped by 1 base and J by 1 base, with 2 bases between them. The CDR3 contains 13 residues. In germline, CDR1 is LNHNV, CDR2 YYDKDF (reference sequence). The CDR3: CATSRGSGNTIYF. The CDR3 nucleotides read TGTGCCACCAGCAGAGGATCTGGAAACACCATATATTTT.

CDR3: CASSPRMEASYNEQFF. CDR3 bases: TGTGCCAGCTCACCCCGGATGGAGGCCTCCTACAATGAGCAGTTCTTC. The genes are TRBV18 and TRBJ2-1; TRBD2 might be the D (5 bases). CDR1 KGHSH and CDR2 LQKENI come from the germline V gene. The CDR3 has 16 residues. Trimming stripped 3 bases from V and 0 bases from J, with 12 bases between.

V is TRBV9 and J is TRBJ2-5; 10 positions match TRBD1. From germline, CDR1 is SGDLS and CDR2 YYNGEE. V was clipped by 4 bases and J by 5 bases; unmatched bases: 8. The CDR3 has 15 amino acids. This chain's CDR3 is CASSTWDRGYETQYF. For the CDR3, the DNA is TGTGCCAGCAGCACCTGGGACAGGGGATACGAGACCCAGTACTTC. Drawing the rest from reference TRBV9 and TRBJ2-5, the complete variable domain is DSGVTQTPKHLITATGQRVTLRCSPRSGDLSVYWYQQSLDQGLQFLIQYYNGEERAKGNILERFSAQQFPDLHSELNLSSLELGDSALYFCASSTWDRGYETQYFGPGTRLLVL.

The V and J genes are TRBV18 and TRBJ2-7; 9 bases line up with TRBD1. Germline V gene sequence: CDR1 KGHSH, CDR2 LQKENI. Trimming removed 0 bases from V and 4 bases from J; junction bases left unmatched: 4. This CDR3 is 15 amino acids long. CDR3: CASSPPRTGVYEQYF. CDR3 sequence (DNA): TGTGCCAGCTCACCACCTAGGACAGGGGTATACGAGCAGTACTTC.

The V and J genes are TRBV10-3 and TRBJ1-1; TRBD1 agrees at 7 bases. This CDR3 has 13 amino acids. Germline-derived CDR1 and CDR2 are ENHRY and SYGVKD. V gave up 6 bases and J gave up 3 bases; unmatched junction bases: 4. The CDR3 spells CAIRTTGYTEAFF. CDR3 sequence (DNA): TGTGCCATCAGAACGACAGGGTACACTGAAGCTTTCTTT.

V is TRBV11-2 and J is TRBJ1-2; D ambiguous. The CDR3 is made up of 15 amino acids. The germline V and J ends were trimmed by 5 bases and 1 base, with 14 bases remaining between them. Germline lookup yields CDR1 SGHAT and CDR2 FQNNGV. This CDR3 reads CASSGLRRDNYGYTF. The CDR3 DNA sequence: TGTGCCAGCAGCGGATTGAGGAGAGATAACTATGGCTACACCTTC.

This chain joins TRBV7-9 and TRBJ2-7; D assignment may be TRBD1 or TRBD2 (5 bases each). From germline, CDR1 is SEHNR and CDR2 FQNEAQ (reference sequence). This CDR3 contains 14 residues. V was shortened by 4 bases and J by 3 bases, with 13 bases between the two germline ends. CDR3 DNA sequence: TGTGCCAGCAGCTCTTCGGGACGGTTCTACGAGCAGTACTTC. Translated: CASSSSGRFYEQYF.